Presented here are 30 T cell receptor beta chains from one specimen sequenced in a study of T-cell memory formation after mild COVID-19. MiXCR, applied by TCRdb to the 5' RACE reads, yields one record per CDR3 protein. Altogether 450,000 to 650,000 distinct CDR3 sequences are present, about 20% being singletons, with the ten largest covering about 8.7%. Sequencing was performed on PBMCs or a T cell subset sorted from them (not recorded which). The source is an adult woman who had mild COVID-19 (a few samples of this study predate the infection). Cell type and time point are not known.

This chain connects TRBV20-1 to TRBJ2-2; TRBD1 matches 9 bases. This CDR3 has 16 residues. CDR1 DFQATT and CDR2 SNEGSKA come from the germline V gene (reference sequence). Unmatched junction bases numbered 4, after V lost 0 bases and J lost 2 bases. CDR3 DNA sequence: TGCAGTGCTAGAGATCGGGGACAGGGTAACACCGGGGAGCTGTTTTTT. The encoded protein is CSARDRGQGNTGELFF.

The rearrangement uses TRBV12-3 or TRBV12-4 and TRBJ2-7; D remains ambiguous. Trimming left V 3 bases short and J 5 bases short, with 11 bases between. This CDR3 spans 13 amino acids. CDR3 nucleotide sequence: TGTGCCAGCAGTTTTGCCCACGGAAACGAGCAGTACTTC. This translates into CASSFAHGNEQYF.

The rearrangement joins TRBV3-1 to TRBJ1-1; D is unresolved. With 4 bases removed from V and 0 bases from J, the gap between germline ends came to 12 bases. The CDR3 extends over 15 amino acids. CDR1 is LGHDT, CDR2 YNNKEL, per germline (reference sequence). This CDR3 reads CASSPGGSMNTEAFF. The CDR3 coding sequence is TGTGCCAGCAGCCCGGGAGGGAGCATGAACACTGAAGCTTTCTTT.

The chain is built from TRBV20-1 and TRBJ1-5; maybe TRBD1 (6 bases). The CDR3 has 12 residues. Germline-derived CDR1 and CDR2 are DFQATT and SNEGSKA (reference sequence). V lost 6 bases and J lost 6, with 12 bases in between. CDR3 coding DNA: TGCAGTGCAAAACAGGGCGGTCAGCCCCAGCATTTT. Protein product: CSAKQGGQPQHF.

This clonotype was detected only a few times. The rearrangement joins TRBV7-6 to TRBJ2-5; 7 bases are a match to TRBD1. Germline V CDR1 and CDR2: SGHVS, FNYEAQ. Germline trimming cut 3 bases from V and 5 bases from J; bases unmatched to any gene: 12. This CDR3 is 16 amino acids long. CDR3 amino acids: CASSLMGDSPVETQYF. The CDR3, as DNA: TGTGCCAGCAGCTTGATGGGGGACAGTCCCGTGGAGACCCAGTACTTC.

In nucleotides, the CDR3 is TGTGCCAGCAGTGACGGACAGGGAGCAGGCTCAGATACGCAGTATTTT. It translates to CASSDGQGAGSDTQYF. V gene TRBV6-4 combines with J gene TRBJ2-3; TRBD1 agrees at 8 bases. This CDR3 comprises 16 residues. J was trimmed by 4 bases and V by 2 bases; bases with no gene match: 8. Germline values: CDR1 MRHNA, CDR2 SNTAGT.

The V call is TRBV19, the J call TRBJ1-1; the D is unclear. From germline, CDR1 is LNHDA and CDR2 SQIVND (reference sequence). Trimming shortened V by 3 bases and J by 1 base, and 9 bases separated the two germline ends. This CDR3 is built from 14 residues. The DNA of the CDR3 is TGTGCCAGTAGTATTCAAGGGAAGAACACTGAAGCTTTCTTT. Translated, it gives CASSIQGKNTEAFF.

This clonotype came up a few times. The chain has TRBV5-4 and TRBJ2-1, with 10 bases fitting TRBD2. The CDR3 is 17 amino acids. With 4 bases clipped from V and 3 bases from J, the junction kept 10 bases outside the gene matches. Germline lookup yields CDR1 SGHNT and CDR2 YYREEE (reference sequence). The CDR3: CASSLRKLAGGYNEQFF. The CDR3 coding sequence is TGTGCCAGCAGCCTAAGAAAATTAGCGGGAGGCTACAATGAGCAGTTCTTC.

This clonotype appeared a few times. CDR3 amino acids: CASRPGSVGTQETQYF. The CDR3 nucleotides are TGTGCCAGCAGACCCGGTAGTGTGGGGACCCAAGAGACCCAGTACTTC. The chain links TRBV11-1 to TRBJ2-5, with D perhaps given as TRBD1 or TRBD2 (5 bases each). This CDR3 is built from 16 residues. V was clipped by 6 bases and J by 1 base, with 18 bases between them. The germline CDR1 and CDR2 sequences are SGHAT and FQDESV (reference sequence).

The CDR3 DNA follows: TGTGCCAGCAGCTTAGGTTTAGGCAGGGCCAGTGAGCAGTTCTTC. Amino acid sequence: CASSLGLGRASEQFF. The V and J genes are TRBV7-2 and TRBJ2-1, with a tentative D call TRBD1 (5 bases). V lost 1 base, J lost 9 bases, and 16 bases lay in between. Germline values: CDR1 SGHTA, CDR2 FQGNSA. The CDR3 is 15 amino acids.

This clonotype turned up a few times. This sequence joins TRBV7-3 and TRBJ2-5, with 8 nucleotides matching TRBD2. The germline CDR1 and CDR2 sequences are SGHTA and FQGTGA. CDR3 length: 14 amino acids. The junction had 7 bases not matched to a gene; V was cut back by 5 bases and J by 5 bases. The CDR3 protein is CASSPGAGVETQYF. The CDR3 DNA is TGTGCCAGCAGCCCCGGAGCGGGAGTGGAGACCCAGTACTTC.

This clonotype appeared a few times. The V call is TRBV10-3, the J call TRBJ2-7; D gene uncertain. The CDR3 spans 12 residues. Trimming took 6 bases from V and 3 from J, leaving 9 bases between them. Germline V gives CDR1 ENHRY, CDR2 SYGVKD. As DNA, the CDR3 is TGTGCCATCAGCCCGAGAGGCTACGAGCAGTACTTC. Translation: CAISPRGYEQYF.

This clonotype was counted at least ten times. V is TRBV6-5 and J is TRBJ2-2; TRBD2 aligns across 12 bases. Trimming removed 2 bases from V and 3 bases from J; junction bases left unmatched: 1. CDR3 length equals 16 residues. Germline-derived CDR1 and CDR2 are MNHEY and SVGAGI. CDR3 amino acids: CASSYGTSGYTGELFF. Here the CDR3 DNA reads TGTGCCAGCAGTTACGGGACTAGCGGGTACACCGGGGAGCTGTTTTTT.

This clonotype was picked up a small number of times. The chain has TRBV6-5 and TRBJ2-1; 10 bases match TRBD2. V was clipped by 4 bases and J by 8 bases; unmatched bases: 5. This CDR3 has 14 amino acids. Germline CDR1 is MNHEY and CDR2 is SVGAGI. CDR3 nucleotide sequence: TGTGCCAGCAGTTCGACTAGCGGGTTCGATGAGCAGTTCTTC. Translated, it gives CASSSTSGFDEQFF.

V usage is TRBV24-1 and J usage is TRBJ2-1; TRBD1 aligns across 12 bases. The CDR3 has 17 amino acids. Germline V gene data show CDR1 as KGHDR and CDR2 as SFDVKD. The V segment lost 0 bases and the J segment 8 bases; nucleotides outside the gene matches: 7. The CDR3 region is CATSDLLRGTGGDEQFF. DNA for the CDR3: TGTGCCACCAGTGATTTGTTAAGAGGGACAGGGGGCGATGAGCAGTTCTTC.

The chain links TRBV7-6 to TRBJ2-2, with D perhaps TRBD1 (6 bases). Germline V lookup: CDR1 SGHVS, CDR2 FNYEAQ. V gave up 1 base and J gave up 0 bases, with 9 bases separating them. The CDR3 spans 16 residues. CDR3 DNA: TGTGCCAGCAGCTTAGAGACAGGAGCGAACACCGGGGAGCTGTTTTTT. This codes for CASSLETGANTGELFF. The full variable domain, rest sourced from reference TRBV7-6 and TRBJ2-2, is GAGVSQSPRYKVTKRGQDVALRCDPISGHVSLYWYRQALGQGPEFLTYFNYEAQQDKSGLPNDRFSAERPEGSISTLTIQRTEQRDSAMYRCASSLETGANTGELFFGEGSRLTVL.

In its sample, this clonotype was seen a few times. J is TRBJ2-1 and V is TRBV4-1; 9 bases line up with TRBD1. Germline CDR1 reads MGHRA; CDR2 reads YSYEKL. The J segment lost 8 bases and the V segment lost 0 bases, leaving 2 bases of the junction unmatched. The CDR3 sequence is 14 residues long. In DNA form, the CDR3 reads TGCGCCAGCAGCCAAGATACAGGGGGCGATGAGCAGTTCTTC. This encodes CASSQDTGGDEQFF.

This clonotype was seen a handful of times. The chain couples TRBV4-1 to TRBJ2-7, with 7 bases aligning to TRBD2. The CDR3 length is 16 residues. J was trimmed by 5 bases and V by 3 bases; bases with no gene match: 13. Germline values: CDR1 MGHRA, CDR2 YSYEKL. CDR3 coding DNA: TGCGCCAGCAGCCATCCCCCGGCGGCTAGCGGCCACGAGCAGTACTTC. Its translation: CASSHPPAASGHEQYF.

In its sample, this clonotype was seen a few times. The chain employs TRBV7-3 and TRBJ2-2, with 9 bases lining up with TRBD2. V was pared by 2 bases and J by 0 bases, with 7 bases of the junction left unmatched. The CDR3 is 18 residues long. Looked up from germline, CDR1 is SGHTA and CDR2 is FQGTGA. For the CDR3, the DNA is TGTGCCAGCAGCTTAGAAATAGCGGGGGCTGCGAACACCGGGGAGCTGTTTTTT. This sequence encodes CASSLEIAGAANTGELFF.

The V call is TRBV4-2, the J call TRBJ2-7; TRBD1 matches 9 bases. Germline-derived CDR1 and CDR2 are LGHNA and YNFKEQ. The CDR3 length is 15 residues. The trim removed 0 bases at V and 6 bases at J, leaving 6 bases unmatched. The CDR3 region has the DNA TGTGCCAGCAGCCAAGATCGAACAGGGGGCTTCGAGCAGTACTTC. Its translation is CASSQDRTGGFEQYF.

The chain carries TRBV10-3 and TRBJ1-6; D gene unclear. This CDR3 is 16 amino acids long. Deletions cut 0 bases from V and 7 bases from J, with 13 bases between. The germline CDR1 and CDR2 sequences are ENHRY and SYGVKD. In nucleotides, the CDR3 is TGTGCCATCAGTGAGTCCCCGGGAAATATCAATTCACCCCTCCACTTT. It codes for CAISESPGNINSPLHF.

This clonotype showed up just a few times. This chain links TRBV18 with TRBJ2-5; unclear D gene. Per germline, CDR1 KGHSH and CDR2 LQKENI. The length of the CDR3 is 14 residues. V was shortened by 3 bases and J by 1 base, with 9 bases between the two germline ends. CDR3 in amino acids: CASSPRQIQETQYF. CDR3 sequence (DNA): TGTGCCAGCTCACCTCGCCAGATCCAAGAGACCCAGTACTTC.

This clonotype was seen only a few times. This chain connects TRBV7-6 to TRBJ1-6; the D gene is possibly TRBD1 (5 bases). This CDR3 contains 15 residues. Trimming took off 0 bases at V and 10 bases at J, with 13 bases between the two ends. In germline, CDR1 is SGHVS, CDR2 FNYEAQ. The CDR3 reads CASSLAGEGRSPLHF. The CDR3 nucleotides are TGTGCCAGCAGCTTAGCAGGGGAGGGCCGGTCACCCCTCCACTTT.

This clonotype occurred a few times. The J gene is TRBJ2-1, the V gene TRBV18, with 12 positions matching TRBD2. Germline V gene data show CDR1 as KGHSH and CDR2 as LQKENI. This CDR3 region has 15 residues. Trimming cost V 10 bases and J 5 bases; bases outside gene matches: 9. The CDR3 here is CATRLAGAANNEQFF. The CDR3 DNA sequence: TGTGCCACCAGACTAGCGGGGGCCGCAAACAATGAGCAGTTCTTC.

The V gene is TRBV7-9, the J gene TRBJ2-5; TRBD1 agrees at 12 bases. CDR1 and CDR2 from the germline V gene are SEHNR and FQNEAQ (reference sequence). The CDR3 extends over 17 amino acids. Trimming cost V 8 bases and J 4 bases; bases outside gene matches: 14. The CDR3 DNA reads TGTGCCAGCTCACTCCACGGGACAGGGGGCAGCGGAGAGACCCAGTACTTC. This translates into CASSLHGTGGSGETQYF.

The chain recombines TRBV9 with TRBJ2-2, with D tentatively TRBD1 or TRBD2 (5 bases each). The CDR3 consists of 14 residues. V gave up 6 bases and J gave up 5 bases, with 14 bases separating them. Germline CDR1 is SGDLS and CDR2 is YYNGEE. The CDR3 DNA sequence: TGTGCCAGCAAGACAGAGGGAGATACCGGGGAGCTGTTTTTT. It translates to CASKTEGDTGELFF.

The chain is built from TRBV7-9 and TRBJ2-6; D gene ambiguous. Germline loops: CDR1 SEHNR, CDR2 FQNEAQ (reference sequence). The V and J ends lost 1 base and 4 bases respectively, with 14 bases between them. The CDR3 extends over 17 amino acids. In nucleotides, the CDR3 is TGTGCCAGCAGCTTAGGCCGACTGCCTGGCGGGGCCAACGTCCTGACTTTC. Amino acids: CASSLGRLPGGANVLTF. The variable domain in full, with the rest retrieved from reference TRBV7-9 and TRBJ2-6, is DTGVSQNPRHKITKRGQNVTFRCDPISEHNRLYWYRQTLGQGPEFLTYFQNEAQLEKSRLLSDRFSAERPKGSFSTLEIQRTEQGDSAMYLCASSLGRLPGGANVLTFGAGSRLTVL.

CDR3 region: CASSQDLWGTARTDTQYF. DNA of the CDR3: TGCGCCAGCAGCCAAGATCTTTGGGGGACAGCACGCACAGATACGCAGTATTTT. The chain has TRBV4-3 and TRBJ2-3, with 7 bases lining up with TRBD1. The CDR3 runs 18 residues. In germline, CDR1 is LGHNA, CDR2 YSLEER. Trimming at V came to 0 bases and at J to 1 base, leaving 10 bases not matched to a gene.

This chain connects TRBV7-8 to TRBJ2-7; 8 nucleotides agree with TRBD1. Germline V gene sequence: CDR1 SGHVS, CDR2 FQNEAQ. The V segment lost 2 bases and the J segment 3 bases; nucleotides outside the gene matches: 12. The CDR3 is 17 residues long. The CDR3, as DNA: TGTGCCAGCAGCTTATCAGAAACCGGGACAGGACGCTACGAGCAGTACTTC. It codes for CASSLSETGTGRYEQYF.

The gene calls are TRBV11-3 and TRBJ2-3; D may match TRBD1 or TRBD2 (5 bases each). The CDR3 totals 19 residues. V was shortened by 7 bases and J by 0 bases, with 26 bases between the two germline ends. Germline V gene sequence: CDR1 SGHNT, CDR2 YENEEA. The CDR3 DNA follows: TGTGCCAGCAACCGCGCCCCGTATACGGGGACCGCTAGCACAGATACGCAGTATTTT. This sequence encodes CASNRAPYTGTASTDTQYF.